One and the same sample provided the 25 T cell receptor beta chains below, sequenced in a study of T-cell reconstitution after alpha-beta-depleted transplantation in children. A library of TCRbeta sequences, prepared with unique molecular identifiers, was generated. Via MiXCR, TCRdb re-called the PCR reads, giving one row per CDR3 protein. The sample carries about a million distinct CDR3 sequences, about 29% recorded once. The sample in question was PBMCs, mostly from graft donor cells, obtained 360 days after TCRalphabeta/CD19-depleted stem cell transplant. These receptors all stem from a boy in the first two years of life who had a stem cell transplant for SCID, so the T cells may come from the graft donor.

The chain carries TRBV12-3 or TRBV12-4 and TRBJ2-1, with 9 bases matching TRBD2. V dropped 7 bases and J dropped 4; count of bases not matched to a gene: 14. The CDR3 has 17 amino acids. The CDR3 region is CASTIGTLAGVYNEQFF. Here the CDR3 DNA reads TGTGCCAGCACCATTGGGACGTTAGCGGGGGTTTACAATGAGCAGTTCTTC.

This clonotype was seen only a few times. The chain joins TRBV20-1 to TRBJ1-5; TRBD1 is a possible D gene (5 bases). Germline V gene sequence: CDR1 DFQATT, CDR2 SNEGSKA (reference sequence). V was cut by 1 base and J by 4 bases, with 8 bases left in between. There are 13 residues in the CDR3. CDR3 sequence reads: CSARGGANQPQHF. Here the CDR3 DNA reads TGCAGTGCTAGAGGGGGCGCGAATCAGCCCCAGCATTTT.

V and J are TRBV20-1 and TRBJ2-1; no reliable D call. The CDR3 spans 15 residues. The germline V and J ends were trimmed by 0 bases and 8 bases, with 17 bases remaining between them. Germline CDR1 DFQATT, CDR2 SNEGSKA (reference sequence). Here the CDR3 reads CSARDKATVGDEQFF. Written as DNA, the CDR3 is TGCAGTGCTAGAGATAAGGCCACCGTGGGCGATGAGCAGTTCTTC.

V gene TRBV20-1 combines with J gene TRBJ2-1; 7 nucleotides line up with TRBD2. Trimming removed 0 bases from V and 5 bases from J; junction bases left unmatched: 4. The CDR3 consists of 14 residues. From germline, CDR1 is DFQATT and CDR2 SNEGSKA (reference sequence). The CDR3: CSARDPGTNNEQFF. CDR3 DNA: TGCAGTGCTAGAGATCCCGGGACTAACAATGAGCAGTTCTTC.

The V call is TRBV20-1, the J call TRBJ1-1; D gene uncertain. V was trimmed by 1 base and J by 1 base, leaving 13 bases between them. Germline assignment: CDR1 DFQATT and CDR2 SNEGSKA (reference sequence). The CDR3 contains 15 residues. The CDR3 loop is CSARAPLGRNTEAFF. Written as DNA, the CDR3 is TGCAGTGCTAGAGCTCCCCTGGGTAGGAACACTGAAGCTTTCTTT.

In its sample, this clonotype was seen a few times. The gene calls are TRBV7-8 and TRBJ2-7, with no clear D. V lost 3 bases to trimming and J lost 5 bases, with 8 bases between them. Germline values: CDR1 SGHVS, CDR2 FQNEAQ. This CDR3 has 12 amino acids. CDR3 nucleotides: TGTGCCAGCAGCTTGGGTTACAACGAGCAGTACTTC. This encodes CASSLGYNEQYF.

This chain links TRBV20-1 with TRBJ2-7; 8 bases are shared with TRBD1. Trimming at V came to 6 bases and at J to 3 bases, leaving 13 bases not matched to a gene. Germline lookup yields CDR1 DFQATT and CDR2 SNEGSKA (reference sequence). This CDR3 has 15 amino acids. CDR3 bases: TGCAGTGCAACGAAAAGAGGACAGGGCCTCTACGAGCAGTACTTC. It is translated as CSATKRGQGLYEQYF.

This clonotype was observed a few times. The J gene is TRBJ1-2, the V gene TRBV5-1; 8 bases align to TRBD1. After removal of 2 bases from V and 7 bases from J, the junction contained 7 bases not matched to a gene. This CDR3 is 14 amino acids long. CDR1 and CDR2 from the germline V gene are SGHRS and YFSETQ. The CDR3 sequence is CASSFRQGAIGYTF. The CDR3 bases are TGCGCCAGCAGCTTTAGGCAGGGGGCAATTGGCTACACCTTC.

The genes are TRBV5-1 and TRBJ1-1, with D possibly matching TRBD1 (5 bases). Germline V lookup: CDR1 SGHRS, CDR2 YFSETQ. V was clipped by 4 bases and J by 3 bases, with 10 bases between them. This CDR3 region has 13 residues. CDR3 in amino acids: CASSGTTDTEAFF. The CDR3 DNA reads as TGCGCCAGCAGCGGGACGACGGACACTGAAGCTTTCTTT.

On this clonotype itself: Relative to the germline gene, one junction end is altered; a read error may explain this. This chain connects TRBV7-9 to TRBJ2-2, with D uncertain. Germline lookup yields CDR1 SEHNR and CDR2 FQNEAQ (reference sequence). The CDR3 contains 12 residues. The CDR3 spells CASNQPTRELFF. The CDR3 DNA sequence: TGTGCCAGCAACCAACCCACCCGGGAGCTGTTTTTT.

The rearrangement uses TRBV5-1 and TRBJ1-1; D unresolved. Germline CDR1 SGHRS, CDR2 YFSETQ. The V gene lost 0 bases and the J gene lost 1 base, with 13 bases spanning the gap. The CDR3 is 16 residues long. CDR3 nucleotide sequence: TGCGCCAGCAGCTTGGCCGACGGCCGGGGGAACACTGAAGCTTTCTTT. As protein: CASSLADGRGNTEAFF. Supplemented by reference TRBV5-1 and TRBJ1-1, the full variable domain reads KAGVTQTPRYLIKTRGQQVTLSCSPISGHRSVSWYQQTPGQGLQFLFEYFSETQRNKGNFPGRFSGRQFSNSRSEMNVSTLELGDSALYLCASSLADGRGNTEAFFGQGTRLTVV.

In this sample, this clonotype turned up a few times. This sequence joins TRBV9 and TRBJ1-1; D is uncertain. CDR1 and CDR2 (germline): SGDLS, YYNGEE. CDR3 length equals 13 residues. The V gene lost 0 bases and the J gene lost 5 bases, with 8 bases spanning the gap. CDR3 loop: CASSVGTGTEAFF. In DNA, the CDR3 is TGTGCCAGCAGCGTAGGCACGGGGACTGAAGCTTTCTTT.

The rearrangement links TRBV18 to TRBJ2-5, with D perhaps matching TRBD2 (6 bases). This CDR3 contains 15 residues. V was clipped by 1 base and J by 2 bases, with 11 bases between them. Germline CDR1 reads KGHSH; CDR2 reads LQKENI. The CDR3 reads CASSPRSGVQETQYF. The DNA for the CDR3 is TGTGCCAGCTCACCACGGTCGGGGGTGCAAGAGACCCAGTACTTC. The full variable domain, with the rest looked up from reference TRBV18 and TRBJ2-5, is NAGVMQNPRHLVRRRGQEARLRCSPMKGHSHVYWYRQLPEEGLKFMVYLQKENIIDESGMPKERFSAEFPKEGPSILRIQQVVRGDSAAYFCASSPRSGVQETQYFGPGTRLLVL.

This chain links TRBV5-8 with TRBJ2-1, with unresolved D. This CDR3 has 15 amino acids. The germline V and J ends were trimmed by 1 base and 6 bases, with 14 bases remaining between them. CDR1 and CDR2 (germline): SGHTS, YDEGEE. DNA of the CDR3: TGTGCCAGCAGCTTGACCTCAGGATACGGCAATGAGCAGTTCTTC. Protein sequence: CASSLTSGYGNEQFF.

This clonotype came up a few times. The chain uses TRBV12-3 or TRBV12-4 and TRBJ2-7, with TRBD2 matching 9 bases. CDR3 length: 17 residues. The junction had 14 bases not matched to a gene; V was cut back by 6 bases and J by 2 bases. The CDR3 is CASSFPRVAGEPYEQYF. CDR3 nucleotides: TGTGCCAGCAGCTTCCCAAGAGTAGCGGGGGAGCCCTACGAGCAGTACTTC.

The chain is built from TRBV11-2 and TRBJ2-2, with unresolved D. V was trimmed by 1 base and J by 4 bases, leaving 10 bases between them. The CDR3 is 15 residues long. Germline V gives CDR1 SGHAT, CDR2 FQNNGV. The CDR3 nucleotides read TGTGCCAGCAGCTTAGGGCCTAGGGTCACCGGGGAGCTGTTTTTT. This translates into CASSLGPRVTGELFF.

About this clonotype itself: Lacking the conserved final phenylalanine or tryptophan, this CDR3 likely reflects a read error. The chain couples TRBV20-1 to TRBJ1-2; maybe TRBD1 (5 bases). This CDR3 is built from 12 residues. Germline V gives CDR1 DFQATT, CDR2 SNEGSKA (reference sequence). The CDR3 nucleotides read TGCACCTCAGCGAGGGGATCTGATGGCTACACCTAC. It specifies CTSARGSDGYTY.

The chain couples TRBV6-1 to TRBJ1-2; D call uncertain. The CDR3 contains 12 residues. Deletions cut 2 bases from V and 4 bases from J, with 5 bases between. Germline V CDR1 and CDR2: MNHNS, SASEGT. The CDR3 protein is CASSEYGYGYTF. The DNA of the CDR3 is TGTGCCAGCAGTGAATACGGCTATGGCTACACCTTC.

The chain recombines TRBV5-6 with TRBJ2-1; TRBD2 aligns across 12 bases. CDR1 and CDR2 from the germline V gene are SGHDT and YYEEEE. CDR3 length: 16 residues. V lost 6 bases, J lost 2 bases, and 6 bases stayed unmatched. DNA of the CDR3: TGTGCCAGCACCAGGACTAGCGGGGTCGCCTACAATGAGCAGTTCTTC. Amino acids: CASTRTSGVAYNEQFF.

The chain joins TRBV7-6 to TRBJ2-2; weak D call: TRBD2 (5 bases). In germline, CDR1 is SGHVS, CDR2 FNYEAQ. Trimming removed 11 bases from V and 4 bases from J, with 14 bases in between. This CDR3 is 13 amino acids long. The CDR3 bases are TGTGCCGTAGAAGGGAGTTTCACCGGGGAGCTGTTTTTT. Protein sequence: CAVEGSFTGELFF.

The rearrangement joins TRBV11-2 to TRBJ2-3; maybe TRBD1 (6 bases). Germline assignment: CDR1 SGHAT and CDR2 FQNNGV. V lost 5 bases to trimming and J lost 2 bases, with 17 bases between them. The CDR3 covers 16 residues. CDR3 sequence: CASSPYGRGFTDTQYF. CDR3 nucleotides: TGTGCCAGCAGCCCTTACGGTAGGGGGTTCACAGATACGCAGTATTTT.

The CDR3 reads CASSIPSQQGKNGQPQHF. In nucleotides, the CDR3 is TGTGCCAGCAGTATTCCTTCACAACAGGGGAAGAATGGACAGCCCCAGCATTTT. The chain employs TRBV12-3 or TRBV12-4 and TRBJ1-5; 7 bases are shared with TRBD1. The CDR3 contains 18 residues. Trimming took 5 bases from V and 7 from J; bases not matched to a gene: 20.

This clonotype was counted a few times. The chain has TRBV5-1 and TRBJ1-5; D is uncertain. Germline loops: CDR1 SGHRS, CDR2 YFSETQ. V was cut by 1 base and J by 2 bases, with 4 bases left in between. This CDR3 spans 13 amino acids. Here the CDR3 reads CASSLMGNQPQHF. The CDR3 coding sequence is TGCGCCAGCAGCTTGATGGGCAATCAGCCCCAGCATTTT.

This rearrangement joins TRBV7-2 to TRBJ2-1, with D uncertain. Germline values: CDR1 SGHTA, CDR2 FQGNSA. Trimming removed 5 bases from V and 9 bases from J, with 11 bases in between. This CDR3 has 12 residues. The chain's CDR3 is CASSAVKGEQFF. The CDR3 region has the DNA TGTGCCAGCAGCGCAGTGAAGGGTGAGCAGTTCTTC.

J is TRBJ2-7 and V is TRBV5-6; the D gene is possibly TRBD2 (6 bases). Trimming cost V 1 base and J 6 bases, with 17 bases left between them. The CDR3 is 15 amino acids. Germline values: CDR1 SGHDT, CDR2 YYEEEE. CDR3 DNA: TGTGCCAGCAGCTTGCGGTTGCGGGGTAGTAGCGAGCAGTACTTC. It yields the protein CASSLRLRGSSEQYF.